Only a few counts were recorded for the clone carrying this T cell receptor beta chain. Its antigen is as yet unknown. The CDR3 runs to 15 residues. Germline V lookup: CDR1 DFQATT, CDR2 SNEGSKA (reference sequence). The V end lost 3 bases, the J end lost 0 bases, and 12 bases lay between the germline ends. The data originate from a study of T-cell reconstitution after alpha-beta-depleted transplantation in children. Points from the study as a whole: Several hundred expanded graft clones reportedly were the source of alpha-beta T cells about two months after transplant. Elevated TCRbeta diversity at day 60 was traced, in some patients, to surviving recipient T cells and thymic progenitors. T-cell counts and diversity at one year following transplant were attributed mainly to newly produced T cells.

Unique molecular identifiers were incorporated into the prepared TCRbeta library. TCRdb used MiXCR to reprocess the PCR reads, holding one entry per CDR3 protein. There are about 290,000 distinct CDR3 sequences in the sample; 10% occur only once, and 7.5% lies in the top ten. Material: PBMCs, obtained before TCRalphabeta/CD19-depleted stem cell transplant. The TCR was taken from a boy under two years old with acute myeloid leukemia, due to receive a stem cell transplant. The chain links TRBV20-1 to TRBJ1-5, with a possible D match to TRBD1 (5 bases). CDR3 DNA: TGCAGTGCTAGGGAGGGGAGTGGTAGCAATCAGCCCCAGCATTTT. It encodes CSAREGSGSNQPQHF.